The T cell receptor (beta chain) under discussion was sequenced for a study of beta chain features in type 1 diabetes. Since all of the isolated RNA was reverse transcribed, expressed TCRB transcripts were what got sequenced. Data came from immunoSEQ multiplex PCR; TCRdb stores just in-frame clones and leaves some out. The table shows hundreds of thousands of clones, with around 15% occurring only once. Donors contributed one heparinised blood draw apiece, averaging about 110 mL. This clone turned up a few times. The source is a young man in good health. The sequencing sample was made of naive CD4+ T cells from blood.

This chain's CDR3 is CASSQEGLGRNEQFF. The CDR3 DNA reads as TGCGCCAGCAGCCAAGAGGGACTCGGCAGGAATGAGCAGTTCTTC. J is TRBJ2-1 and V is TRBV4-1; tentative D call: TRBD2 (6 bases). The CDR3 runs to 15 residues. CDR1 is MGHRA, CDR2 YSYEKL, per germline. Trimming cost V 0 bases and J 7 bases, with 13 bases left between them.